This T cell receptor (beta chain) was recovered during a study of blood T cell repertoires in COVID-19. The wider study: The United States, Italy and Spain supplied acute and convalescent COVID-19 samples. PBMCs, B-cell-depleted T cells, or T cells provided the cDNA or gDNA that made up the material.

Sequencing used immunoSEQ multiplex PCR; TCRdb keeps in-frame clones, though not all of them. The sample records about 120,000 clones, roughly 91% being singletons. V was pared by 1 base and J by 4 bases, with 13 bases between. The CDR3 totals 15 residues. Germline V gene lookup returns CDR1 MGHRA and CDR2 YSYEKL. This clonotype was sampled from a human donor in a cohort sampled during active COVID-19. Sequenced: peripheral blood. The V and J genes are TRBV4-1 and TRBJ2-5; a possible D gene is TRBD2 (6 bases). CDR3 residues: CASSQGGTFGETQYF. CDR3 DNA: TGCGCCAGCAGCCAAGGCGGGACCTTTGGAGAGACCCAGTACTTC.